This T cell receptor (beta chain) was sequenced for a study of human T cells and chemical hapten exposure. At the level of the study: TCR yields per sample varied mostly from small pooled library volume differences.

Germline values: CDR1 SQVTM, CDR2 ANQGSEA. CDR3 length: 15 residues. Trimming removed 2 bases at V and 2 bases at J, with 14 bases between. The library put unique molecular identifiers onto individual cDNA molecules. Authors' analysis steps: Counting gave a median of around 90,000 TCRs per sample, with values ranging from roughly 20,000 to 750,000. One entry per CDR3 protein, called by TCRdb with MiXCR from the RACE reads. TCRdb's processing, not the study's, gives the V and J calls here. Here the sample spans roughly 46,000 distinct CDR3 sequences, 4.4% being singletons. Notes on the study in general: Sensitization with DPC brought no change to TCRs above 1 in 1000 in frequency.

This clonotype was detected many times. As yet, its antigen is unknown. The time point denotes: healthy volunteer bleed at 2 weeks. Total RNA came from unfractionated whole blood. The receptor's source is a human donor in good health. Some clones in this sample may be carry-over from other donors' samples. The chain is built from TRBV29-1 and TRBJ2-3, with D maybe TRBD1 (5 bases). The sequenced sample was whole blood. The CDR3 spells CSVELGQGNTDTQYF. The CDR3 DNA reads TGCAGCGTTGAATTGGGGCAGGGTAACACAGATACGCAGTATTTT.